Shown below are 14 T cell receptor beta chains from a single sample sequenced in a study of T cells in Graves' hyperthyroidism and ophthalmopathy (dated by TCRdb to between 2018 and 2021). The library was prepared using multiplex PCR. Sequencing instrument: Illumina HiSeq 2000. TCR beta CDR3 regions were amplified from RNA transcripts. The TCR CDR3 was subjected to a first round of RT-PCR using the HTBI primer set and the Qiagen OneStep RT-PCR kit. In TCRdb, the public reads were trimmed at Q25 with fastp and aligned with MiXCR, with productive beta chains retained. All rows with the same CDR3 protein become a single entry with the most common DNA and genes. The sample yields 450,000 to 600,000 distinct CDR3 sequences; roughly 15% were counted once. Clones ranked in the top ten supply over 11% of the sample. Sequenced sample: blood. The receptors derive from a woman aged 40 to 50 with Graves' hyperthyroidism.

The genes are TRBV4-1 and TRBJ2-1; D tentatively reads TRBD1 or TRBD2 (5 bases each). This CDR3 has 14 amino acids. Trimming cost V 4 bases and J 8 bases, with 15 bases left between them. Germline loops: CDR1 MGHRA, CDR2 YSYEKL. CDR3 nucleotides: TGCGCCAGCAGCCTCACGGGGCCGGGCGATGAGCAGTTCTTC. Translating it yields CASSLTGPGDEQFF.

This clonotype showed up just a few times. The genes are TRBV28 and TRBJ1-3; D is uncertain. The CDR3 has 17 amino acids. CDR1 and CDR2 (germline): MDHEN, SYDVKM. The ends were cut back, 3 bases at V and 6 bases at J, with 21 bases in the middle. CDR3 coding DNA: TGTGCCAGCAGTTTTTTCTCCGGAGCGATCTTTGAAAACACCATATATTTT. Translated, it gives CASSFFSGAIFENTIYF.

This clonotype was recorded many times. The chain is built from TRBV28 and TRBJ2-7; TRBD1 matches 7 bases. The CDR3 is 16 residues long. CDR1 and CDR2 from the germline V gene are MDHEN and SYDVKM. J was trimmed by 0 bases and V by 2 bases; bases with no gene match: 7. CDR3 coding DNA: TGTGCCAGCAGTTTACCTGACAGGGCCATCTCCTACGAGCAGTACTTC. Its protein is CASSLPDRAISYEQYF.

There are many counts of this clonotype. The CDR3 bases are TGCAGCGTTCCCTCGGACCCTGAAGCTTTCTTT. Translated, it gives CSVPSDPEAFF. V is TRBV29-1 and J is TRBJ1-1; D is undetermined. V was pared by 5 bases and J by 6 bases, with 10 bases between. Germline V CDR1 and CDR2: SQVTM, ANQGSEA. This CDR3 spans 11 amino acids.

In DNA form, the CDR3 reads TGCAGTGCGAGGTGGGGGTTTGACGGGGAGCTGTTTTTT. Amino acid sequence: CSARWGFDGELFF. V gene TRBV20-1 combines with J gene TRBJ2-2; D tentatively fits TRBD1 or TRBD2 (5 bases each). Germline V gene lookup returns CDR1 DFQATT and CDR2 SNEGSKA (reference sequence). The germline V and J ends were trimmed by 6 bases and 7 bases, with 15 bases remaining between them. This CDR3 region has 13 residues.

The chain links TRBV5-1 to TRBJ2-1; D call uncertain. V was trimmed by 0 bases and J by 10 bases, leaving 14 bases between them. This CDR3 is 14 amino acids long. Germline V lookup: CDR1 SGHRS, CDR2 YFSETQ. The CDR3 DNA is TGCGCCAGCAGCTTGGATACATTCTCCTACGAGCAGTTCTTC. Translation gives CASSLDTFSYEQFF.

There are many counts of this clonotype. This sequence joins TRBV24-1 and TRBJ2-1; a possible D gene is TRBD1 (6 bases). CDR1 and CDR2 (germline): KGHDR, SFDVKD. Trimming removed 6 bases at V and 5 bases at J, with 19 bases between. The length of the CDR3 is 16 residues. The CDR3 DNA is TGTGCCACCAGTTGGGGGCCCAATTCAGGGAACAATGAGCAGTTCTTC. Amino acid sequence: CATSWGPNSGNNEQFF.

This clonotype was picked up a small number of times. The chain links TRBV19 to TRBJ2-1; weak D call: TRBD1 (5 bases). Germline V gene data show CDR1 as LNHDA and CDR2 as SQIVND (reference sequence). Trimming shortened V by 4 bases and J by 0 bases, and 10 bases separated the two germline ends. The CDR3 totals 15 residues. The DNA for the CDR3 is TGTGCCAGTAGTAATAGGGGCACCTCCTACAATGAGCAGTTCTTC. It is translated as CASSNRGTSYNEQFF.

This clonotype appeared many times. The gene calls are TRBV12-3 or TRBV12-4 and TRBJ2-7; TRBD1 matches 10 bases. V was pared by 3 bases and J by 3 bases, with 2 bases of the junction left unmatched. This CDR3 has 14 residues. The CDR3 DNA follows: TGTGCCAGCAGTTTCAGGACAGGGGGCTACGAGCAGTACTTC. It yields the protein CASSFRTGGYEQYF.

This clonotype was detected ten times or more. The rearrangement links TRBV12-3 or TRBV12-4 to TRBJ1-2; 10 positions agree with TRBD1. V gave up 1 base and J gave up 4 bases; unmatched junction bases: 0. The CDR3 contains 14 residues. The chain's CDR3 is CASSLGQGAYGYTF. The CDR3 DNA sequence: TGTGCCAGCAGTTTAGGACAGGGGGCCTATGGCTACACCTTC.

The genes are TRBV6-1 and TRBJ2-1; TRBD2 matches 11 bases. The CDR3 is made up of 15 amino acids. Germline trimming cut 11 bases from V and 5 bases from J; bases unmatched to any gene: 11. Germline CDR1 MNHNS, CDR2 SASEGT. The CDR3 spells CAASPGTSGNNEQFF. CDR3 DNA sequence: TGTGCCGCCTCTCCCGGGACTAGCGGCAACAATGAGCAGTTCTTC.

This clonotype was observed at least ten times. J is TRBJ2-6 and V is TRBV28; the match to TRBD1 covers 8 bases. The CDR3 totals 15 residues. The V segment lost 6 bases and the J segment 3 bases; nucleotides outside the gene matches: 4. Germline V gives CDR1 MDHEN, CDR2 SYDVKM. The CDR3 nucleotides are TGTGCCAGCAGCCAGGGGGCATATGGGGCCAACGTCCTGACTTTC. Translated, it gives CASSQGAYGANVLTF. The full variable domain, completed using reference TRBV28 and TRBJ2-6, is DVKVTQSSRYLVKRTGEKVFLECVQDMDHENMFWYRQDPGLGLRLIYFSYDVKMKEKGDIPEGYSVSREKKERFSLILESASTNQTSMYLCASSQGAYGANVLTFGAGSRLTVL.

The CDR3 DNA follows: TGCGCCAGCAGCTTGGAGGCATTTGTCCTCTCTGAGCAGTTCTTC. Translation gives CASSLEAFVLSEQFF. The chain recombines TRBV5-1 with TRBJ2-1, with no clear D. V lost 0 bases and J lost 9, with 16 bases in between. There are 15 residues in the CDR3. From germline, CDR1 is SGHRS and CDR2 YFSETQ.

This clonotype was seen once. This may arise from a read error, as a much more abundant clone is one base away. This chain uses TRBV6-1 with TRBJ2-1; 9 nucleotides agree with TRBD2. The CDR3 is 16 residues long. The V gene's germline CDR1 is MNHNS and CDR2 SASEGT. DNA for the CDR3: TGTGCCAGCAGTCCAACCGGGACTAGCTCCTACAATGGGCAGTTCTTC. It yields the protein CASSPTGTSSYNGQFF.